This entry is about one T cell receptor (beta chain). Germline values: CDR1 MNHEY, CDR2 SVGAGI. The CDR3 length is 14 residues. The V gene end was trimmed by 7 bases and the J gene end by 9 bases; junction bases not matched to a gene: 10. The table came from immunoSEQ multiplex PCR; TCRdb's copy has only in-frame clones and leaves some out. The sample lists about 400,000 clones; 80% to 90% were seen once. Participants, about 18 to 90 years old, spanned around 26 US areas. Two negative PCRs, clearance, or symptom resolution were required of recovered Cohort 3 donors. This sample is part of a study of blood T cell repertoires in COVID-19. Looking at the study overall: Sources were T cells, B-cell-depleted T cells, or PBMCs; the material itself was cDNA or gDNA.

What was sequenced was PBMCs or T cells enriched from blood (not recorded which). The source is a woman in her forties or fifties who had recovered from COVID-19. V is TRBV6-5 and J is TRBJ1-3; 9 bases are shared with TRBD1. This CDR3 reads CASIKDRGFGTIYF. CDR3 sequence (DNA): TGTGCCAGCATAAAGGACAGGGGTTTCGGCACCATATATTTT.